One sample yielded the 11 T cell receptor beta chains listed below, sequenced in a study of blood T cell repertoires in COVID-19. The assay was immunoSEQ multiplex PCR, and TCRdb's table has in-frame clones only and misses some. Found here are some 320,000 clones, around 85% of them singletons; the top ten hold roughly 7%. Sequencing input: peripheral blood. The receptors come from a human donor in a cohort sampled during active COVID-19.

This clone has only a few counts. This rearrangement joins TRBV27 to TRBJ1-5; D possibly corresponds to TRBD1 (6 bases). The V end lost 5 bases, the J end lost 6 bases, and 14 bases lay between the germline ends. Germline assignment: CDR1 MNHEY and CDR2 SMNVEV (reference sequence). The CDR3 has 14 amino acids. Written as DNA, the CDR3 is TGTGCCAGCAGTCTCCGACAGGCCTTTCAGCCCCAGCATTTT. Amino acids: CASSLRQAFQPQHF.

This clone has just a few counts. This chain joins TRBV3-1 (or the pseudogene TRBV3-2) and TRBJ2-3; no clear D. Per germline, CDR1 LGHDT and CDR2 YNNKEL (reference sequence). The CDR3 contains 14 residues. Trimming removed 4 bases at V and 5 bases at J, with 13 bases between. This CDR3 reads CASSPQPTLDTQYF. CDR3 sequence (DNA): TGTGCCAGCAGCCCACAACCAACCTTAGATACGCAGTATTTT.

The chain couples TRBV3-1 (or the pseudogene TRBV3-2) to TRBJ2-3, with TRBD1 identical over 7 bases. The CDR3 is 23 amino acids. The ends lost 3 bases at V and 3 bases at J; junction bases unmatched: 30. CDR1 and CDR2 from the germline V gene are LGHDT and YNNKEL (reference sequence). The DNA for the CDR3 is TGTGCCAGCAGCCATACAGGGGCCGCGCCGGATCCACCGCGACAAATGCAAACAGATACGCAGTATTTT. Translating it yields CASSHTGAAPDPPRQMQTDTQYF.

The chain joins TRBV11-2 to TRBJ2-7, with 9 nucleotides matching TRBD1. This CDR3 region has 16 residues. CDR1 and CDR2 from the germline V gene are SGHAT and FQNNGV. V shed 4 bases, J shed 7 bases, and the junction held 14 bases outside the gene matches. CDR3 amino acids: CASSSTSGQGIREQYF. DNA for the CDR3: TGTGCCAGCAGCTCAACCTCGGGACAGGGAATACGGGAGCAGTACTTC.

As regards this clone: This specimen includes other DNA sequences encoding the same CDR3. The V gene is TRBV29-1, the J gene TRBJ1-1; possible D gene TRBD1, 6 bases. The germline gives CDR1 SQVTM, CDR2 ANQGSEA. V lost 6 bases to trimming and J lost 2 bases, with 7 bases between them. There are 11 residues in the CDR3. The CDR3 sequence is CSVQGNTEAFF. DNA for the CDR3: TGCAGCGTACAGGGTAACACTGAAGCTTTCTTT.

This chain uses TRBV2 with TRBJ1-4, with D unclear. Per the germline V gene, CDR1 is SNHLY and CDR2 is FYNNEI. The CDR3 sequence is 15 residues long. The V gene lost 6 bases and the J gene lost 7 bases, with 18 bases spanning the gap. CDR3 in amino acids: CASRAYSGSGEKLFF. CDR3 DNA sequence: TGTGCCAGCAGAGCCTACAGCGGGTCGGGTGAAAAACTGTTTTTT.

This chain uses TRBV6-1 with TRBJ1-2; TRBD1 matches 7 bases. Germline trimming cut 3 bases from V and 0 bases from J; bases unmatched to any gene: 4. The CDR3 runs 15 residues. CDR1 and CDR2 (germline): MNHNS, SASEGT. The CDR3 nucleotides read TGTGCCAGCAGTGACCCGGGACAGCCTAACTATGGCTACACCTTC. It translates to CASSDPGQPNYGYTF.

The J gene is TRBJ1-2, the V gene TRBV29-1, with TRBD1 identical over 7 bases. V lost 1 base to trimming and J lost 6 bases; unmatched junction nucleotides: 5. The CDR3 runs to 13 residues. Germline assignment: CDR1 SQVTM and CDR2 ANQGSEA. The CDR3 region is CSVEGDRVDGYTF. CDR3 bases: TGCAGCGTTGAAGGTGACAGGGTCGATGGCTACACCTTC.

The chain uses TRBV19 and TRBJ1-2; D perhaps matches TRBD1 (6 bases). V was trimmed by 7 bases and J by 4 bases, leaving 13 bases between them. Germline V gene data show CDR1 as LNHDA and CDR2 as SQIVND (reference sequence). The CDR3 has 13 amino acids. CDR3 bases: TGTGCCAGTATACAAACAGGGACCTATGGCTACACCTTC. Translating gives CASIQTGTYGYTF.

The rearrangement uses TRBV7-8 and TRBJ2-3, with TRBD1 matching over 9 bases. The CDR3 has 14 residues. The V and J ends lost 4 bases and 8 bases, in that order; junction bases with no gene match: 7. Germline loops: CDR1 SGHVS, CDR2 FQNEAQ. CDR3 loop: CASSYGQGSGTQYF. CDR3 coding DNA: TGTGCCAGCAGCTACGGACAGGGGAGTGGTACGCAGTATTTT.

The chain employs TRBV2 and TRBJ1-6, with TRBD1 matching over 9 bases. Germline V CDR1 and CDR2: SNHLY, FYNNEI. The CDR3 extends over 17 amino acids. V was clipped by 9 bases and J by 6 bases; unmatched bases: 15. CDR3 loop: CARRDRAESLSNSPLHF. CDR3 DNA sequence: TGTGCCAGGAGGGACAGGGCTGAGAGTTTAAGTAATTCACCCCTCCACTTT.